This T cell receptor beta chain was captured by sequencing in a study of blood T cells in healthy people across ages. Germline V CDR1 and CDR2: MNHEY, SMNVEV (reference sequence). V was shortened by 6 bases and J by 10 bases, with 10 bases between the two germline ends. This CDR3 contains 12 residues. The use of a sample-barcoded 5' primer and a J-beta primer mix characterized a second PCR of roughly 6 to 11 cycles. One entry per CDR3 protein, called by TCRdb with MiXCR from the 5' RACE reads. The sample shows just over 1 million distinct CDR3 sequences, 40% to 50% of them seen only once. Healthy Russian Caucasian donors spanned ages roughly 6 to 90 years.

This chain joins TRBV27 and TRBJ1-6, with no clear D. Sequencing was carried out using blood. This TCR was sampled from a woman in her sixties in good health. The DNA for the CDR3 is TGTGCCAGCAGACGCCCCGGGTCACCCCTCCACTTT. Protein: CASRRPGSPLHF.